The rows below give T cell receptor beta chains drawn from one sample of a study of control samples from healthy donors and cancer patients. TCRdb's copy holds only in-frame clones and misses some; the assay was immunoSEQ multiplex PCR. The repertoire holds 130,000 or so clones, with 90% as singletons. Material for sequencing was blood. The receptors come from a middle-aged man in good health. CDR3s leave out the opening cysteine and the closing phenylalanine or tryptophan.

j_call	v_call	cdr3_aa
TRBJ1-5	TRBV2	ASRGGGNQPQH
TRBJ2-1	TRBV11-2	ASSLAGPFYNEQF
TRBJ1-4	TRBV7-9	ASSHAVSANEKLF
TRBJ1-6	TRBV5-8	ASSLGHQVPPLH
TRBJ1-3	TRBV6-4	ASSDHIRQGPHSGNTIY
TRBJ1-5	TRBV19	ASSFRLGQGRDQPQH
TRBJ1-6	TRBV15	ATSRDTRNSPLH
TRBJ2-3	TRBV12-3/TRBV12-4	ASSPRDTQY
TRBJ2-3	TRBV5-1	ASSFHTDTQY
TRBJ2-1	TRBV15	ATSETPTSYNEQF
TRBJ2-3	TRBV20-1	SASIRGRYTDTQY
TRBJ2-1	TRBV25-1	ASSSASGGPNEQF
TRBJ2-5	TRBV19	ASPHAWRSQETQY
TRBJ1-5	TRBV21-1	ASSKETGLNQPQH
TRBJ1-1	TRBV6-1	ASSETVNTEAF
TRBJ2-3	TRBV7-3	ASSLIGTSTDTQY